This T cell receptor (beta chain) was sequenced in a study of low-dose radiotherapy and immunotherapy resistance in tumors. Study in general: Cohort 1 got 0.5 Gy per fraction every 2 weeks, 6.5 Gy in total. Treatment consisted of nivolumab 240 mg every two weeks and ipilimumab 1 mg/kg every six weeks, given intravenously to patients. Cyclophosphamide infusions of 200 mg/m2 came every two weeks, one day before radiation-immunotherapy.

Germline V gene data show CDR1 as GTSNPN and CDR2 as SVGIG (reference sequence). The CDR3 runs 16 residues. V shed 1 base and J 2 bases; nucleotides not matched to a gene: 7. Described time point: before trial treatment. This clonotype was counted many times. With TRAV- and TRBV-specific primers, first-strand cDNA was made, covering the alpha and beta chains. TCRs underwent approximately 20 PCR cycles of amplification with a constant-region primer and V-primer adapter. TCRdb re-analysed the reads in MiXCR, keeping a single row per CDR3 protein. The sample includes 64,000 or so distinct CDR3 sequences, more than 25% seen only once; the top ten take approximately 10%.

This material consisted of PBMCs, taken before treatment. This rearrangement joins TRBV30 to TRBJ2-1; the match to TRBD2 covers 8 bases. The origin of this receptor is a female donor with ovarian cancer. DNA for the CDR3: TGTGCCTGGAGTGCATTATCGGGAGGGACCTACAATGAGCAGTTCTTC. This translates into CAWSALSGGTYNEQFF.